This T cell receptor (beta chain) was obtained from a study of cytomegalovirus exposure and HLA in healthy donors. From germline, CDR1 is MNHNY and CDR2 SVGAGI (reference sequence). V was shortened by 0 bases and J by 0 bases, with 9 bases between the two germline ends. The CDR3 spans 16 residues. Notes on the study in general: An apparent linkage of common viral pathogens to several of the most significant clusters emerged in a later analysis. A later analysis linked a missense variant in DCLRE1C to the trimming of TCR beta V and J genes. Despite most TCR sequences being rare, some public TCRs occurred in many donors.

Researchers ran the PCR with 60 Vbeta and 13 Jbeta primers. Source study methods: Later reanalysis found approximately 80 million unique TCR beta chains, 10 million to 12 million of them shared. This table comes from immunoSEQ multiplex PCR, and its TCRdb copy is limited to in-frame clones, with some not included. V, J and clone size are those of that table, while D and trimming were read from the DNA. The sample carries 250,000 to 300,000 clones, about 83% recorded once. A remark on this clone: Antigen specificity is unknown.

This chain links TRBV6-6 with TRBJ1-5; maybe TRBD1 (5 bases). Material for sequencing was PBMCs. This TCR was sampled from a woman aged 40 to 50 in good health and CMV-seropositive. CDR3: CASSYSGGTSNQPQHF. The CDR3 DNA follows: TGTGCCAGCAGTTACTCGGGGGGTACTAGCAATCAGCCCCAGCATTTT.